The rows below give T cell receptor beta chains drawn from one sample of a study of T cell repertoires in ileal Crohn's disease. Repertoires were generated with immunoSEQ multiplex PCR, while TCRdb's copy carries only in-frame clones and drops some. The data show more than 2,000 clones, 86% seen once. Sequencing was performed on ileal tissue. The receptors shown here come from an adult with Crohn's disease. Both conserved end residues are part of each CDR3. A D gene is named only where the DNA matches it firmly. Where a row states a size, it is once, few, many or the class of an expanded clone; other rows omit it.

clone size,J gene,D gene,V gene,CDR3 DNA,CDR3 protein
NA,TRBJ2-2,TRBD2,TRBV5-1,TGCGCCAGCAGCTTGGCCGGACGCAGGGGACTAGCGGGAAGTAGTAACACCGGGGAGCTGTTTTTT,CASSLAGRRGLAGSSNTGELFF
once,TRBJ2-1,NA,TRBV5-4,TGTGCCAGCAGCTTGGCCTCAGAGAATGAGCAGTTCTTC,CASSLASENEQFF
NA,TRBJ2-2,NA,TRBV28,TGTGCCAGCAGTTTACTTGGCACCGGGGAGCTGTTTTTT,CASSLLGTGELFF
NA,TRBJ2-2,NA,TRBV10-1,TGCGCCAGCAGTGAGGGCTCCACCGGGGAGCTGTTTTTT,CASSEGSTGELFF
NA,TRBJ2-7,NA,TRBV4-1,TGCGCCAGCAGCCAAGAAGGGGGTTACGAGCAGTACTTC,CASSQEGGYEQYF
NA,TRBJ1-3,NA,TRBV7-9,TGTGCCAGCAGCCAGATAGGAGCTGGAAACACCATATATTTT,CASSQIGAGNTIYF
NA,TRBJ1-2,TRBD1,TRBV6-5,TGTGCCAGCAGTTGGGACAGGTTTTTCTACACCTTC,CASSWDRFFYTF
NA,TRBJ2-3,TRBD1,TRBV7-2,TGTGCCAGCAGCCTACAGGGGAGCACAGATACGCAGTATTTT,CASSLQGSTDTQYF
NA,TRBJ2-3,TRBD1,TRBV5-1,TGCGCCAGCAGCTTGACAGGGGTCCCAGATACGCAGTATTTT,CASSLTGVPDTQYF
once,TRBJ1-1,NA,TRBV15,TGTGCCACCAGCAGGTCCTTGAACACTGAAGCTTTCTTT,CATSRSLNTEAFF
NA,TRBJ2-5,NA,TRBV6-5,TGTGCCAGCAGGACAGGCTGGGTTGAGACCCAGTACTTC,CASRTGWVETQYF
NA,TRBJ2-3,NA,TRBV6-6,TGTGCCAGCGGGGGGGCCACAGATACGCAGTATTTT,CASGGATDTQYF
NA,TRBJ2-5,NA,TRBV29-1,TGCAGTTACTTACCTGGGGACTCCCAAGAGACCCAGTACTTC,CSYLPGDSQETQYF
NA,TRBJ1-2,TRBD1,TRBV4-1,TGCGCCAGCAGCCAAACGGACAGGGAAGGGTATGGCTACACCTTC,CASSQTDREGYGYTF
NA,TRBJ2-2,TRBD2,TRBV5-4,TGTGCCAGCAGCTTGGGGCCAGCGGGAAACACCGGGGAGCTGTTTTTT,CASSLGPAGNTGELFF
NA,TRBJ1-5,NA,TRBV6-1,TGTGCCAGCAGTGACCGGCGGGGGCCGAGTAATCAGCCCCAGCATTTT,CASSDRRGPSNQPQHF
NA,TRBJ2-7,NA,TRBV5-1,TGCGCCAGCAGCTGGGGGAACAACATTCGGTCGGGCGAGCAGTACTTC,CASSWGNNIRSGEQYF
NA,TRBJ2-1,TRBD1,TRBV4-3,TGCGCCAGCAGCCGGGGACAGGGGGCTTTAGATGAGCAGTTCTTC,CASSRGQGALDEQFF
once,TRBJ2-3,NA,TRBV5-5,TGTGCCAGCAGCTTGCAACCAGGGGGGAGCACAGATACGCAGTATTTT,CASSLQPGGSTDTQYF
NA,TRBJ2-5,TRBD1,TRBV18,TGTGCCAGCTCTCTTGGGGACAGTTCGGAGAAGACCCAGTACTTC,CASSLGDSSEKTQYF
NA,TRBJ2-3,NA,TRBV5-1,TGCGCCAGCAGCTTGAGGGGGACTGATACAGATACGCAGTATTTT,CASSLRGTDTDTQYF
once,TRBJ2-3,NA,TRBV14,TGTGCCAGCAGCCCCACCCGGACACCGCAGTATTTT,CASSPTRTPQYF
NA,TRBJ1-5,TRBD1,TRBV28,TGTGCCAGCAGTCCGGGGACAGGGAACCGACCCCAGCATTTT,CASSPGTGNRPQHF
few,TRBJ1-4,NA,TRBV11-2,TGTGCCAGCAGCACACAATTCCAGGGAGCTAATGAAAAACTGTTTTTT,CASSTQFQGANEKLFF
NA,TRBJ2-3,NA,TRBV11-2,TGTGCCAGCAGCTTAGTCGGGACGCCTCCCACAGATACGCAGTATTTT,CASSLVGTPPTDTQYF
once,TRBJ2-6,NA,TRBV6-4,TGTGCCAGCAGCGAGAGCTCTGGGGCCAACGTCCTGACTTTC,CASSESSGANVLTF
NA,TRBJ1-2,NA,TRBV29-1,TGCAGCGCCCCAGATATCGGGGGCGGCTATGGCTACACCTTC,CSAPDIGGGYGYTF
NA,TRBJ1-1,TRBD1,TRBV7-2,TGTGCCAGCAGCTCCCAGGGGGGGCCTACTGAAGCTTTCTTT,CASSSQGGPTEAFF
once,TRBJ1-5,NA,TRBV6-1,TGTGCCAGCAGTGATGGCGGGCCCCAGCATTTT,CASSDGGPQHF
NA,TRBJ2-3,TRBD1,TRBV19,TGTGCCAGTAGGGGACAGGGGGCTGGCACAGATACGCAGTATTTT,CASRGQGAGTDTQYF
NA,TRBJ1-1,TRBD1,TRBV28,TGTGCCAGCAGTGGGGCCGACAGGGGTTACACTGAAGCTTTCTTT,CASSGADRGYTEAFF
NA,TRBJ1-1,NA,TRBV6-5,TGTGCCAGCAGTTACGTCAGGAGCACTGAAGCTTTCTTT,CASSYVRSTEAFF
NA,TRBJ2-1,NA,TRBV9,TGTGCCAGCAGCGTAGAAATCGGCGGGAACTACAATGAGCAGTTCTTC,CASSVEIGGNYNEQFF
NA,TRBJ2-1,NA,TRBV28,TGTGCCAGCAGTTTCGTGGGTAGCTCCTACAATGAGCAGTTCTTC,CASSFVGSSYNEQFF
NA,TRBJ2-5,TRBD1,TRBV29-1,TGCAGCGTTACAGGGGGTCCAGAGACCCAGTACTTC,CSVTGGPETQYF
NA,TRBJ2-7,TRBD1,TRBV7-2,TGTGCCAGCTCGTGGGACAGGTTCTACGAGCAGTACTTC,CASSWDRFYEQYF
NA,TRBJ2-3,NA,TRBV11-3,TGTGCCAGCAGCTTAGGGCAGAGCACAGATACGCAGTATTTT,CASSLGQSTDTQYF
NA,TRBJ2-7,NA,TRBV7-2,TGTGCCAGCAGCCTAATCCCCAGCTTAGAAAGCTCCTACGAGCAGTACTTC,CASSLIPSLESSYEQYF
NA,TRBJ2-7,NA,TRBV5-6,TGTGCCAGCAGCACCTCCGGACAAGTGTACGAGCAGTACTTC,CASSTSGQVYEQYF
NA,TRBJ1-5,TRBD1,TRBV30,TGTGCCTGGAGTCGGATGGGACAGCAGGATCAGCCCCAGCATTTT,CAWSRMGQQDQPQHF
NA,TRBJ2-3,TRBD2,TRBV27,TGTGCCAGCAGTTTCCGGACGGGAGGAGATACGCAGTATTTT,CASSFRTGGDTQYF
NA,TRBJ1-5,TRBD1,TRBV4-2,TGTGCCAGCAGTCGTTCGACAGGGGGCGAGAATCAGCCCCAGCATTTT,CASSRSTGGENQPQHF
NA,TRBJ2-2,TRBD2,TRBV5-4,TGTGCCAGCAGCTTAGCGGGAACGAACACCGGGGAGCTGTTTTTT,CASSLAGTNTGELFF
NA,TRBJ1-4,NA,TRBV5-1,TGCGCCAGCAGCCCTACACCACGCGGGGATGAAAAACTGTTTTTT,CASSPTPRGDEKLFF
NA,TRBJ2-1,NA,TRBV7-8,TGTGCCAGCAGCTTAGTCAGGGGACTACACAATGAGCAGTTCTTC,CASSLVRGLHNEQFF
once,TRBJ1-2,NA,TRBV18,TGTGCCAGCTCACCCCCGGTGGGGGGGACCCATGGCTACACCTTC,CASSPPVGGTHGYTF